This TCR beta chain was documented in a study of blood T cell repertoires in COVID-19 (dated by TCRdb to about 2020). Context from the whole study: Collaborator samples came from the United States, Italy and Spain and covered acute and convalescent phases of COVID-19. Where HLA class I and class II types were available, the types were taken from metadata supplied by the sample provider, not from assay-based typing. A de-identified subject ID, COVID-19 status, age in years and sex were almost always included in the sample metadata. The repertoires were made available in a free public database intended to serve as a resource for research on the immune response to SARS-CoV-2. Subjects who had been exposed to COVID-19, were actively infected with it, or had recovered from it provided the deeply sampled blood TCRbeta repertoires that made up the dataset. The material from the prospective study consisted of cDNA or gDNA derived from T cells, B-cell-depleted T cells, or PBMCs. Samples were obtained from the ongoing ImmuneRACE study (first 160 participants) and from 1,000 to 1,500 subjects provided by 6 global collaborators. Study-level results and caveats: How much clinical and demographic metadata was included differed by source and by participant, and the metadata was provided uncurated.

The germline V gene encodes CDR1 MNHEY and CDR2 SMNVEV (reference sequence). From the cysteine through the phenylalanine, the CDR3 covers 15 amino acids. Of the read, only the CDR3 DNA is kept; its 45 bases are in frame from base 1. V lost 6 bases and J lost 1 base; the stretch between them is 14 bases long. As regards this clone: Its antigen target is currently unknown. No per-base quality is available; no much larger clone lies one base away.

TCRbeta CDR3 regions were amplified from genomic DNA by means of the immunoSEQ Assay, a bias-controlled multiplex PCR. On the authors' methods: Nucleated cell counts per sample were estimated from amplification of reference gene primers within the assay. To quantify the absolute abundance of each unique TCRbeta CDR3 rearrangement, sequence reads were collapsed and filtered. For each sample, productive Simpson clonality was calculated as the square root of Simpson's diversity index over productive rearrangements. TCRdb provides this immuneACCESS table in a form limited to in-frame rearrangements. Some clones are lacking; in checked studies, under half of them reflect an unresolved V gene, and why the rest are absent is not known. D and trimming come from the DNA, and the V and J calls and clone size come from that table. For this sample there are approximately 250,000 clones; 65% to 90% appear just once. The ten biggest clones cover around 14% of the sample.

One collaborating source in Seattle enrolled patients while the patients were actively infected and followed the patients over time throughout the course of disease. Each collaborating institution followed its own protocols to collect whole blood in K2EDTA tubes. For TCRbeta analysis, collaborator samples were shipped as frozen whole blood, as isolated PBMCs, or as DNA extracted from either sample type. The chain is made from TRBV27 and TRBJ2-3, with TRBD2 perhaps the D gene, on 5 matching bases. The receptor's source is a woman in her 70s with COVID-19, enrolled during active disease. Sample: peripheral blood. The sequenced DNA is TGTGCCAGCAGCCCGCTAGCTATGGGCACAGATACGCAGTATTTT. It is translated as CASSPLAMGTDTQYF.